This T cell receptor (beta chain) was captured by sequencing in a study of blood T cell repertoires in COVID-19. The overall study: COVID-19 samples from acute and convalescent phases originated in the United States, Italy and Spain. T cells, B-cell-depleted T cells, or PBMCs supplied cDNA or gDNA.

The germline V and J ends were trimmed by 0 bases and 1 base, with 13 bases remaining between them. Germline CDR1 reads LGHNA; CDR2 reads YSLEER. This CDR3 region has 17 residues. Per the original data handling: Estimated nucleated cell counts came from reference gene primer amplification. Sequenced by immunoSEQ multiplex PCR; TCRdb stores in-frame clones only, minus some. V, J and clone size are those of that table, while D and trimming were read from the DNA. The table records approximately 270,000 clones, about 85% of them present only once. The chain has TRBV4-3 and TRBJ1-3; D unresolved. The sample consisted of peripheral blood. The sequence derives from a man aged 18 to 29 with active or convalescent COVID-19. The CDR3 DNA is TGCGCCAGCAGCCAAGAGGCCACTACTCTTTCTGGAAACACCATATATTTT. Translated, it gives CASSQEATTLSGNTIYF.